The clone carrying this T cell receptor (beta chain) showed up just a few times. Its antigen is as yet unknown. These data originate in a study of vaccination and CD4 T cells after COVID-19. Sample treatment: approximately nine-day PBMC culture with coronavirus spike peptide pools or control peptides (ViraFEST assay). With 4 bases clipped from V and 4 bases from J, the junction kept 7 bases outside the gene matches. This CDR3 has 14 residues. The germline CDR1 and CDR2 sequences are MNHEY and SMNVEV (reference sequence). The Oncomine TCR Beta short-read assay was what sequenced the DNA obtained from cultured CD4+ T cells. TCRdb fed the PCR reads into MiXCR, producing one record per CDR3 protein. Counted here are about 10,000 distinct CDR3 sequences, approximately 20% occurring once; the ten biggest clones make up 10% to 15%.

V gene TRBV27 combines with J gene TRBJ2-7; 7 nucleotides match TRBD2. The receptor was isolated from a human donor who had recovered from COVID-19. Sequenced here: CD4+ T cells from blood, cultured in vitro, sampled after SARS-CoV-2 vaccination. As DNA, the CDR3 is TGTGCCAGCAGTTATTCCCAGCGGGGATACGAGCAGTACTTC. This sequence encodes CASSYSQRGYEQYF.